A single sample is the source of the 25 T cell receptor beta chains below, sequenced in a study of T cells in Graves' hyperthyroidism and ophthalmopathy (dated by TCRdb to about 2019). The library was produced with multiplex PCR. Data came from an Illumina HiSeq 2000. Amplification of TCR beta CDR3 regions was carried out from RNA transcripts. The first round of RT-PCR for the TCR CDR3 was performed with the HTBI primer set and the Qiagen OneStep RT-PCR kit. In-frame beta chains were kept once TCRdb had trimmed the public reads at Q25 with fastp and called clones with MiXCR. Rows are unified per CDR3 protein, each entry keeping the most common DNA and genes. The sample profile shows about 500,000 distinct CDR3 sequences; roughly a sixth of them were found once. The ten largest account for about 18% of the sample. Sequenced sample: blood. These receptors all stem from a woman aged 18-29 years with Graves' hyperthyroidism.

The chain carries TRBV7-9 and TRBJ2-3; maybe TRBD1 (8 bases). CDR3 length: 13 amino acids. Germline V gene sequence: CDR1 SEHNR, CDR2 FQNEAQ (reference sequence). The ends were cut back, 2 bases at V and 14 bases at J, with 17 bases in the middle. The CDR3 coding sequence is TGTGCCAGCAGCTTAAAAAGGGAGGGGACAGGGTATTTT. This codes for CASSLKREGTGYF. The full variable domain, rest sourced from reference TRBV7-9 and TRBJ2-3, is DTGVSQNPRHKITKRGQNVTFRCDPISEHNRLYWYRQTLGQGPEFLTYFQNEAQLEKSRLLSDRFSAERPKGSFSTLEIQRTEQGDSAMYLCASSLKREGTGYFGPGTRLTVL.

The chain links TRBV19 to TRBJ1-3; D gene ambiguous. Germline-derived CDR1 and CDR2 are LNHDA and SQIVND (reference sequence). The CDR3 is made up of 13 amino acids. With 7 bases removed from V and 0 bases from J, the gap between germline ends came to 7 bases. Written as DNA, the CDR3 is TGTGCCAGTACAGTCGTCTCTGGAAACACCATATATTTT. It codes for CASTVVSGNTIYF.

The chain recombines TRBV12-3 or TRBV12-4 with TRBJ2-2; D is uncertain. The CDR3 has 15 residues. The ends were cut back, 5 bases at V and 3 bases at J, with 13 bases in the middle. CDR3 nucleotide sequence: TGTGCCAGCAGTCCCCTGCTGATGGACACCGGGGAGCTGTTTTTT. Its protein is CASSPLLMDTGELFF.

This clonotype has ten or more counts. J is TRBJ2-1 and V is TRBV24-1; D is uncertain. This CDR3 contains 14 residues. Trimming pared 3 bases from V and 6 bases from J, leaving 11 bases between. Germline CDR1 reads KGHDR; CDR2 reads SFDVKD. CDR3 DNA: TGTGCCACCAGTGATCCTGGGTTTAGCAATGAGCAGTTCTTC. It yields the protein CATSDPGFSNEQFF.

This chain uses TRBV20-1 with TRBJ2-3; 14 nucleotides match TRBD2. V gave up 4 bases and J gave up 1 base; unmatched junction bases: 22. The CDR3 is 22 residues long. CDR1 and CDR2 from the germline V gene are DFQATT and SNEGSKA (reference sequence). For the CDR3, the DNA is TGCAGTGCTAAAGATGCCTCGTTCTCGACTAGCGGGGGGGCGAGGGGCACAGATACGCAGTATTTT. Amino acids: CSAKDASFSTSGGARGTDTQYF.

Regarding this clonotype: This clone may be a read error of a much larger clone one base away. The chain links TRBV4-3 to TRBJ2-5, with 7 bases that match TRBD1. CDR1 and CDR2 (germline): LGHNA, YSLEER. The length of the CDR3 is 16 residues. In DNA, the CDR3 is TGCGCCAGCAGCCAAGATAGGAAAGGGGGCAGGGAGACCAAGTACTTC. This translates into CASSQDRKGGRETKYF.

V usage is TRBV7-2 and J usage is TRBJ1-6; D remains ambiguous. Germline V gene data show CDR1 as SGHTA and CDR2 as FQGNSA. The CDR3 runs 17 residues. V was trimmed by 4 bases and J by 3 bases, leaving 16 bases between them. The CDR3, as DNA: TGTGCCAGCAGCTCTATACCCTGGAGCCTCTATAATTCACCCCTCCACTTT. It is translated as CASSSIPWSLYNSPLHF. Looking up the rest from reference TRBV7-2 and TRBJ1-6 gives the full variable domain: GAGVSQSPSNKVTEKGKDVELRCDPISGHTALYWYRQSLGQGLEFLIYFQGNSAPDKSGLPSDRFSAERTGGSVSTLTIQRTQQEDSAVYLCASSSIPWSLYNSPLHFGNGTRLTVT.

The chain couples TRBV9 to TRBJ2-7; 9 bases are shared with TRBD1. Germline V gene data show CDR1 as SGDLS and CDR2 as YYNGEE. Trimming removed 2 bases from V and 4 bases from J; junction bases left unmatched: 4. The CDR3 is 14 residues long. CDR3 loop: CASSVATGGYEQYF. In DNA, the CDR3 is TGTGCCAGCAGCGTCGCGACAGGGGGTTACGAGCAGTACTTC.

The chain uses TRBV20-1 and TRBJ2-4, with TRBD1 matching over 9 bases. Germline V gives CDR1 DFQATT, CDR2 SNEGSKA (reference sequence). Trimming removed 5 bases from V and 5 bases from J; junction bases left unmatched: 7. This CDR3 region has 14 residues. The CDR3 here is CSAPLTGGQNIQYF. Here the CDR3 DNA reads TGCAGTGCTCCACTGACAGGGGGGCAAAACATTCAGTACTTC.

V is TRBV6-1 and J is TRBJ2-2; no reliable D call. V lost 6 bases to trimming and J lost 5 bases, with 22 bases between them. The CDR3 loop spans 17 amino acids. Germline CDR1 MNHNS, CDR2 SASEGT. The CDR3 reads CASRPTRPQITTGELFF. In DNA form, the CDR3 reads TGTGCCAGCAGACCCACACGACCACAAATTACGACCGGGGAGCTGTTTTTT.

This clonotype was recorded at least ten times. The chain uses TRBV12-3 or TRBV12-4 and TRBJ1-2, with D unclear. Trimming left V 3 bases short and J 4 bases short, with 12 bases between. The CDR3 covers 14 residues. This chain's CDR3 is CASSLVGPSYGYTF. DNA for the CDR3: TGTGCCAGCAGTTTGGTCGGCCCAAGCTATGGCTACACCTTC.

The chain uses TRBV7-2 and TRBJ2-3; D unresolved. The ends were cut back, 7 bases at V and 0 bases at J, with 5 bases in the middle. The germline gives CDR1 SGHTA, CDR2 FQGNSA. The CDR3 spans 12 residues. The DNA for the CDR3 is TGTGCCAGCATCCCGAGCACAGATACGCAGTATTTT. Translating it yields CASIPSTDTQYF.

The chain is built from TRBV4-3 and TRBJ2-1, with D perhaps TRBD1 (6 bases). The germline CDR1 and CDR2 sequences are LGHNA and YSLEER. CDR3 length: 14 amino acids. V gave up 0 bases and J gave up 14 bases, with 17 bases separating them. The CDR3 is CASSQDGQRRMKFF. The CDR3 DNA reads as TGCGCCAGCAGCCAAGATGGACAGAGGCGTATGAAGTTCTTC.

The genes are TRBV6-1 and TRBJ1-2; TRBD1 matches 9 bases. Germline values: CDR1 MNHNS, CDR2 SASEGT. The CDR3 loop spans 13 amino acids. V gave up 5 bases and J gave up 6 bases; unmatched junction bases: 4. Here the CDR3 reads CASSRTGGHGYTF. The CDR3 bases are TGTGCCAGCAGTAGAACAGGGGGCCATGGCTACACCTTC.

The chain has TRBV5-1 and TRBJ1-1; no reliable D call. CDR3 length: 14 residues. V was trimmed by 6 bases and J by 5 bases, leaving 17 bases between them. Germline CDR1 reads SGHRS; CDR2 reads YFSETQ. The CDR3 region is CASTLSGRETEAFF. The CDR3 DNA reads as TGCGCCAGCACTCTTAGCGGGCGGGAAACTGAAGCTTTCTTT.

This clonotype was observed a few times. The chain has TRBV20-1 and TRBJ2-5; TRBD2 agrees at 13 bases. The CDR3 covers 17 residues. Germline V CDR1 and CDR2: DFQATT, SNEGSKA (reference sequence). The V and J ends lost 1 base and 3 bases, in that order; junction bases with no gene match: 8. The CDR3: CSARAGEGTSGEETQYF. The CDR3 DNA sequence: TGCAGTGCTAGAGCCGGGGAAGGGACTAGCGGGGAAGAGACCCAGTACTTC.

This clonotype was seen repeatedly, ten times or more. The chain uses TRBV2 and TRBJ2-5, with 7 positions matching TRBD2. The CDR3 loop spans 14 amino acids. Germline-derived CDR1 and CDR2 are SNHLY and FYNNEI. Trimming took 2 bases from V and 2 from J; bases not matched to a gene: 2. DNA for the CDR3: TGTGCCAGCAGTGAATCTAGCGGACAAGAGACCCAGTACTTC. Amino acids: CASSESSGQETQYF.

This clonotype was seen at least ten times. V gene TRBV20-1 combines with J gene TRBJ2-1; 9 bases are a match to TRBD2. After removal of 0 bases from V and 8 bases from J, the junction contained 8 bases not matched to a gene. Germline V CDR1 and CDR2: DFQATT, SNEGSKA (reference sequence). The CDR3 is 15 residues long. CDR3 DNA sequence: TGCAGTGCTAGAGATTTCCTAGCGGGGAGCGATGAGCAGTTCTTC. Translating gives CSARDFLAGSDEQFF.

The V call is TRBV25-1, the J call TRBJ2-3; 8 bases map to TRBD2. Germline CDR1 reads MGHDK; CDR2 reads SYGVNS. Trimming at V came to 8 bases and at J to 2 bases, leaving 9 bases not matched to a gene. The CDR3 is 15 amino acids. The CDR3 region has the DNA TGTGCCAGCGGGCCCGGGGGGGGACACACAGATACGCAGTATTTT. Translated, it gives CASGPGGGHTDTQYF.

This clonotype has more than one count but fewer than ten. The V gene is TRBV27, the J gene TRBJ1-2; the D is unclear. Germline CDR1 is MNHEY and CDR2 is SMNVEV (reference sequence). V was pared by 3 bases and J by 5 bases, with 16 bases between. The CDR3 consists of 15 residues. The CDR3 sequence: CASSFGPAKRYGYTF. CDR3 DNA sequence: TGTGCCAGCAGTTTTGGGCCAGCCAAGCGGTATGGCTACACCTTC.

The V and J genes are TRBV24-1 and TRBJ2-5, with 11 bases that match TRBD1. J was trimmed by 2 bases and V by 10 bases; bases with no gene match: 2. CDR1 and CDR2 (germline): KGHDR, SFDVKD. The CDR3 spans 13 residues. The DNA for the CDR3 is TGTGCCACGAGGGACAGGGGGCAAGAGACCCAGTACTTC. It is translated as CATRDRGQETQYF.

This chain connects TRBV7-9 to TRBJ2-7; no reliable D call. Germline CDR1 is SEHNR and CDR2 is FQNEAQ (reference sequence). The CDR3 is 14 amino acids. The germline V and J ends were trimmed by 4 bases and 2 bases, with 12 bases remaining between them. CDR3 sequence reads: CASSSNTRAYEQYF. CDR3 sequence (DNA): TGTGCCAGCAGCTCGAATACCCGGGCCTACGAGCAGTACTTC.

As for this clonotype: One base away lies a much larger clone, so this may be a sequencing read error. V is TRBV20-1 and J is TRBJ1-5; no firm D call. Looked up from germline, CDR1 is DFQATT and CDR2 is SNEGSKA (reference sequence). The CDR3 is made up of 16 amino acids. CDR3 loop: CGASDIGSDSNQPQHF. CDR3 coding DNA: TGCGGTGCTAGCGATATTGGAAGTGATAGCAATCAGCCCCAGCATTTT.

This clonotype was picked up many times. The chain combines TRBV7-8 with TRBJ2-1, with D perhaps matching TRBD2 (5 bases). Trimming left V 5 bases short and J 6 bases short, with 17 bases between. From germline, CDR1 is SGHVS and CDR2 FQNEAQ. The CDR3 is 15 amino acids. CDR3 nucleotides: TGTGCCAGCAGCCGAGGGTCGGAGAGTGGCAATGAGCAGTTCTTC. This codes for CASSRGSESGNEQFF.

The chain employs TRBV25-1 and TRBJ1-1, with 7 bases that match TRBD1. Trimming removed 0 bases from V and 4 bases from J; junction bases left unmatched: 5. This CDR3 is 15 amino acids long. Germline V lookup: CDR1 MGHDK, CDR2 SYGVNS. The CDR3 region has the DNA TGTGCCAGCAGTGAATACGGAGGGGGCGGCACTGAAGCTTTCTTT. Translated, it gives CASSEYGGGGTEAFF.